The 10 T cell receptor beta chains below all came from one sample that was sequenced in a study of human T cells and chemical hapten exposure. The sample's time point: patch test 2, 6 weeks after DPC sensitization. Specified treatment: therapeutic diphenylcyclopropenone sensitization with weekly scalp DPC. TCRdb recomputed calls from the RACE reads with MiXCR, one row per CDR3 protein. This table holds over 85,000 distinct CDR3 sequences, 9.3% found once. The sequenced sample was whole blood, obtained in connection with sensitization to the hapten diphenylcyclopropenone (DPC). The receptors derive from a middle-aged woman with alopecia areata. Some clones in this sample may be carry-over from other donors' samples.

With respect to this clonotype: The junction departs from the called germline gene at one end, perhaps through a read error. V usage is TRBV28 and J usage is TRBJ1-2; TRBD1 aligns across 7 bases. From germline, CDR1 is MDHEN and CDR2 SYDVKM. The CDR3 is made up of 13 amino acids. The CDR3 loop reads CTSNPTGYYGYTF. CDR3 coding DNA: TGTACCAGCAACCCGACAGGGTACTATGGCTACACCTTC.

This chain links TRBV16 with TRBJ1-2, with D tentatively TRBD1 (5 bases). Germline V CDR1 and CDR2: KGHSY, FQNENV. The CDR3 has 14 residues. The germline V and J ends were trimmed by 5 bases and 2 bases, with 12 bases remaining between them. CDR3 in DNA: TGTGCCAGCAGCTACGGGACCGTAAACTATGGCTACACCTTC. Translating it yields CASSYGTVNYGYTF.

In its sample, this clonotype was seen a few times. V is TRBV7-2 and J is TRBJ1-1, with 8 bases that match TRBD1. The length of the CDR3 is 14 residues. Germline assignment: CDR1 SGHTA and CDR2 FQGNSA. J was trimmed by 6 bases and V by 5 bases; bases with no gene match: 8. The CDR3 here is CASSPVTGVAEAFF. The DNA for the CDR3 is TGTGCCAGCAGCCCGGTGACAGGGGTGGCTGAAGCTTTCTTT.

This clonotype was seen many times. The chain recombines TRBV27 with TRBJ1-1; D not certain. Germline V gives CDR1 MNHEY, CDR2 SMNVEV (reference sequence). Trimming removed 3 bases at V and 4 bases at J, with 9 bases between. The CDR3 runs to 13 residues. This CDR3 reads CASSFLEGTEAFF. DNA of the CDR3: TGTGCCAGCAGTTTCTTGGAGGGCACTGAAGCTTTCTTT.

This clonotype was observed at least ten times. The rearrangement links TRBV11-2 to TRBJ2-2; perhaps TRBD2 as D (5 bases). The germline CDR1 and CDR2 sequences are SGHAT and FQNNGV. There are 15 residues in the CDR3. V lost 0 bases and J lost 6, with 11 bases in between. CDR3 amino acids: CASSLEGGRAGELFF. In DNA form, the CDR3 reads TGTGCCAGCAGCTTAGAGGGTGGGAGAGCCGGGGAGCTGTTTTTT.

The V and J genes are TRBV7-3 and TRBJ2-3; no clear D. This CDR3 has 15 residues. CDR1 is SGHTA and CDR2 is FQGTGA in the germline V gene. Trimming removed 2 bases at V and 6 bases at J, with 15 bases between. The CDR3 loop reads CASSLFAESSDTQYF. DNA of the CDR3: TGTGCCAGCAGCTTATTCGCCGAGAGTTCGGATACGCAGTATTTT.

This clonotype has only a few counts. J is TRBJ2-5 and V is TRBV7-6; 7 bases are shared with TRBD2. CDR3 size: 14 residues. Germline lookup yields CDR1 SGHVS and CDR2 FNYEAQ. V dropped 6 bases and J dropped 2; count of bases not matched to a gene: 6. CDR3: CASSNLLAQETQYF. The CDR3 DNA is TGTGCCAGCAGTAATCTACTAGCGCAAGAGACCCAGTACTTC.

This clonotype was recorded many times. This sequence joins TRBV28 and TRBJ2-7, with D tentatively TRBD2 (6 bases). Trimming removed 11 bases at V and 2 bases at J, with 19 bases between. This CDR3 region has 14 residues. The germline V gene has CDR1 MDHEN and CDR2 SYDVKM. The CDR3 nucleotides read TGTGCCGCTAACCGGGGGACTGGGCCCTACGAGCAGTACTTC. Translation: CAANRGTGPYEQYF. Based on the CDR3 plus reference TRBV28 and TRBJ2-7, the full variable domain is DVKVTQSSRYLVKRTGEKVFLECVQDMDHENMFWYRQDPGLGLRLIYFSYDVKMKEKGDIPEGYSVSREKKERFSLILESASTNQTSMYLCAANRGTGPYEQYFGPGTRLTVT.

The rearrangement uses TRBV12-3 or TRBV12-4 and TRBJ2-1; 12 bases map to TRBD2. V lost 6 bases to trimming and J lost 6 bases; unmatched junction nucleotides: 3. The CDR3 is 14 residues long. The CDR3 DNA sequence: TGTGCCAGCAGAAGGACTAGCGGGGCCAATGAGCAGTTCTTC. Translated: CASRRTSGANEQFF.

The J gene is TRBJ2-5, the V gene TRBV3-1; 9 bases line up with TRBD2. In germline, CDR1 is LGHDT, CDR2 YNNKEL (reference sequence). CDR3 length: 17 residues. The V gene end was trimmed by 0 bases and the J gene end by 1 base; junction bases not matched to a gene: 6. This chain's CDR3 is CASSQDGLAPSQETQYF. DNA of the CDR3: TGTGCCAGCAGCCAAGACGGACTAGCGCCGAGCCAAGAGACCCAGTACTTC.